The clone carrying this T cell receptor beta chain has more than one count but fewer than ten. This entry belongs to a study of blood T cell repertoires in COVID-19. Looking at the study overall: The study drew acute and convalescent COVID-19 samples from the United States, Italy and Spain.

Trimming removed 4 bases from V and 4 bases from J, with 16 bases in between. Germline V gives CDR1 LGHNT, CDR2 FRNRAP. The CDR3 totals 15 residues. Original data processing: Using reference gene primer amplification, nucleated cell counts were estimated. Profiled with immunoSEQ multiplex PCR; TCRdb holds only in-frame clones, not every one. Clone size and the V and J calls come from that table; the DNA yielded D and trimming. The table includes 240,000 or so clones, about 82% detected once. Recruits, aged about 18 to 89 years, lived in 20 to 30 US areas. Symptom resolution, clearance, or two negative PCRs marked donors in Cohort 3 as recovered.

The sample was PBMCs or T cells enriched from blood (not recorded which). The TCR comes from a woman in her 50s who had recovered from COVID-19. V and J are TRBV12-5 and TRBJ1-2; D ambiguous. CDR3 sequence (DNA): TGTGCTAGTGGTTCCTCTCGGGGAGGAGTCTATGGCTACACCTTC. Protein product: CASGSSRGGVYGYTF.